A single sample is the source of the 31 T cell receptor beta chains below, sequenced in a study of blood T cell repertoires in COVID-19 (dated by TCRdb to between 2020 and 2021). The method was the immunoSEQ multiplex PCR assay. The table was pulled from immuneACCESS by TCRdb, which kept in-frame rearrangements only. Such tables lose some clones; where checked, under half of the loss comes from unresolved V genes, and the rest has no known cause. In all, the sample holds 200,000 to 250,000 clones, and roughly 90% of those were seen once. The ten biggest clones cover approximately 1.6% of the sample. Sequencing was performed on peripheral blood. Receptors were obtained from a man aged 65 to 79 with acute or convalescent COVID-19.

The CDR3 coding sequence is TGTGCCAGCAGCGCAAGCAGCGGACAGGGGGAAAAACTGTTTTTT. The encoded protein is CASSASSGQGEKLFF. The chain recombines TRBV9 with TRBJ1-4; 9 bases align to TRBD1. With 3 bases clipped from V and 8 bases from J, the junction kept 8 bases outside the gene matches. The CDR3 length is 15 residues. The V gene's germline CDR1 is SGDLS and CDR2 YYNGEE. Combining the CDR3 with reference TRBV9 and TRBJ1-4 gives the whole variable domain DSGVTQTPKHLITATGQRVTLRCSPRSGDLSVYWYQQSLDQGLQFLIQYYNGEERAKGNILERFSAQQFPDLHSELNLSSLELGDSALYFCASSASSGQGEKLFFGSGTQLSVL.

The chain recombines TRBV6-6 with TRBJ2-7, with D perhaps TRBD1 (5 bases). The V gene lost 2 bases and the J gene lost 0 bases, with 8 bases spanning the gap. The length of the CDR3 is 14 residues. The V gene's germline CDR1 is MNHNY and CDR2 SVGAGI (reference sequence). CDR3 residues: CASSYGAASYEQYF. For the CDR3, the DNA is TGTGCCAGCAGTTACGGGGCAGCCTCCTACGAGCAGTACTTC.

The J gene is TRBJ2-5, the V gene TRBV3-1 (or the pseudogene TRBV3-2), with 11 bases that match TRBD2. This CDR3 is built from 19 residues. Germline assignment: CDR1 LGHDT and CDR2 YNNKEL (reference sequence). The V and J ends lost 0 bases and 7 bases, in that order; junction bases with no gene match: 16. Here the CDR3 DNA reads TGTGCCAGCAGCCAAGAACCCCAAAAAATAACTAGCGGGAGAGGGACCCAGTACTTC. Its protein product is CASSQEPQKITSGRGTQYF.

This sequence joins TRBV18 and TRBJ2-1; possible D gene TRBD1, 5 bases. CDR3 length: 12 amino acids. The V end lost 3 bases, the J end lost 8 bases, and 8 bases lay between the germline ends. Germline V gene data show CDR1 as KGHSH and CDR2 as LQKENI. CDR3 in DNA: TGTGCCAGCTCACCGATAGGGGATGAGCAGTTCTTC. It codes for CASSPIGDEQFF.

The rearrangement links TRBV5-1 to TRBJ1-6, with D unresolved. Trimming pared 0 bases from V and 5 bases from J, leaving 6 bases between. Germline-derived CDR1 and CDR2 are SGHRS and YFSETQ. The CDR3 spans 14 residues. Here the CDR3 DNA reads TGCGCCAGCAGCTTGGGAGGGAATAATTCACCCCTCCACTTT. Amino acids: CASSLGGNNSPLHF.

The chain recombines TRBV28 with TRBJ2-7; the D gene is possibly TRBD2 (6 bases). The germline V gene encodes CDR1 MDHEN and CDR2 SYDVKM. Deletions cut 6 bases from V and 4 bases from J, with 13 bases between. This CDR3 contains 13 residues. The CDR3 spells CASRSPGGYEQYF. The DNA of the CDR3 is TGTGCCAGCAGATCCCCCGGGGGTTACGAGCAGTACTTC.

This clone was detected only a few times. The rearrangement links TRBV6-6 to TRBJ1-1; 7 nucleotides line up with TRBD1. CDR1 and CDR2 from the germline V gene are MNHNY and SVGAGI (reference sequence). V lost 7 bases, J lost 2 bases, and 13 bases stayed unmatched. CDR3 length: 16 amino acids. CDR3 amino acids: CASKKIHRGANTEAFF. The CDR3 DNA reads TGTGCCAGCAAGAAAATCCACAGGGGTGCCAACACTGAAGCTTTCTTT.

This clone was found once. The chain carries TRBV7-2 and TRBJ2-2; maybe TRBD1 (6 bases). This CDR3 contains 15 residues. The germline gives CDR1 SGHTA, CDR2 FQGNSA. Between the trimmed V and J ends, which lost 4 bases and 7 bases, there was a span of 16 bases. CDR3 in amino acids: CASSWPRPGVGELFF. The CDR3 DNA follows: TGTGCCAGCAGCTGGCCCCGACCAGGGGTCGGGGAGCTGTTTTTT.

The CDR3 loop reads CASSQALGARYIQYF. The CDR3 region has the DNA TGCGCCAGCAGCCAAGCCTTGGGGGCTAGATACATTCAGTACTTC. J is TRBJ2-4 and V is TRBV4-3; the D gene is possibly TRBD1 (6 bases). Trimming removed 1 base at V and 8 bases at J, with 15 bases between. Germline assignment: CDR1 LGHNA and CDR2 YSLEER. The CDR3 consists of 15 residues.

CDR3: CASSLDRMGEAFF. The DNA for the CDR3 is TGTGCCAGCAGCTTAGACAGGATGGGTGAAGCTTTCTTT. The J gene is TRBJ1-1, the V gene TRBV11-3; no firm D call. V lost 0 bases to trimming and J lost 7 bases, with 9 bases between them. The germline V gene encodes CDR1 SGHNT and CDR2 YENEEA. The CDR3 covers 13 residues.

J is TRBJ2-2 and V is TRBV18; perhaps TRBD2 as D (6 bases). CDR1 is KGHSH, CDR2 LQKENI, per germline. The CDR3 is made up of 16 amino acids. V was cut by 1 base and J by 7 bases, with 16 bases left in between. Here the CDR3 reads CASSPRDSSGGGELFF. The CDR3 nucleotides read TGTGCCAGCTCACCACGGGACTCGTCAGGAGGCGGGGAGCTGTTTTTT. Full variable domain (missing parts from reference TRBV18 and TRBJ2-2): NAGVMQNPRHLVRRRGQEARLRCSPMKGHSHVYWYRQLPEEGLKFMVYLQKENIIDESGMPKERFSAEFPKEGPSILRIQQVVRGDSAAYFCASSPRDSSGGGELFFGEGSRLTVL.

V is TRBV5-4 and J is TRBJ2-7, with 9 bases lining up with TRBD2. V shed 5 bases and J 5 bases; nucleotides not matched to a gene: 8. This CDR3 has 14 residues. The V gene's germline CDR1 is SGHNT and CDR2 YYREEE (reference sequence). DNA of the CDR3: TGTGCCAGCAGTTATAGCGGGAGTCTGCACGAGCAGTACTTC. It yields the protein CASSYSGSLHEQYF.

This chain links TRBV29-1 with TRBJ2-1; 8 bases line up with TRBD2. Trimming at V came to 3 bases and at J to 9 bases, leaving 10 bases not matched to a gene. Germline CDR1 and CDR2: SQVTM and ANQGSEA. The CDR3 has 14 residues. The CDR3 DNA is TGCAGCGTTGACAGCGGGAGTTCTAGTTTTGAGCAGTTCTTC. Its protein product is CSVDSGSSSFEQFF.

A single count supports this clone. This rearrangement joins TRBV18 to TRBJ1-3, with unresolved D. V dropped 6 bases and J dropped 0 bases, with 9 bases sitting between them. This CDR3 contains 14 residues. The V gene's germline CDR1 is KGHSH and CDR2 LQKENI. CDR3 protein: CASSPGISGNTIYF. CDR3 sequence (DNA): TGTGCCAGCTCCCCCGGGATCTCTGGAAACACCATATATTTT.

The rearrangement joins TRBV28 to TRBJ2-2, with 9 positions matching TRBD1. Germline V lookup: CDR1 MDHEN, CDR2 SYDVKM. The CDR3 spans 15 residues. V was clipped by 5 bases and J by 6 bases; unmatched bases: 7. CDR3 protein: CASSPRQGGAGELFF. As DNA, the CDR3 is TGTGCCAGCAGTCCTCGACAGGGGGGGGCCGGGGAGCTGTTTTTT.

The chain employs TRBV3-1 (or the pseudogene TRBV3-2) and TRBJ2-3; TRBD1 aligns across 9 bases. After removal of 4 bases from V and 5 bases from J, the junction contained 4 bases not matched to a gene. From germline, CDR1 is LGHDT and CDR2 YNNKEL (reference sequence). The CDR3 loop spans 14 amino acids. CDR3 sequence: CASSRDRAGDTQYF. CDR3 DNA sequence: TGTGCCAGCAGCCGGGACAGGGCGGGAGATACGCAGTATTTT.

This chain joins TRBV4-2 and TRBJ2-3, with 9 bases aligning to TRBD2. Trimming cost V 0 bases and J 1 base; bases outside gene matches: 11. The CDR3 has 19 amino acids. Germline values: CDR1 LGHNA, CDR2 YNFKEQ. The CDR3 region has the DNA TGTGCCAGCAGCCAAGATGTTAGCGGGAGCCCCACTCGCACAGATACGCAGTATTTT. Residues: CASSQDVSGSPTRTDTQYF.

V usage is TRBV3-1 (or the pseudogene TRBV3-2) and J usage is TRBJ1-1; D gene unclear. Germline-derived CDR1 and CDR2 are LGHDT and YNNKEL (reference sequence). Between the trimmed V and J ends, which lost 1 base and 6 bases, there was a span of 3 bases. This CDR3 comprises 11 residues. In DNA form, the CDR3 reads TGTGCCAGCAGCCAAGCCTCTGAAGCTTTCTTT. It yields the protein CASSQASEAFF.

The CDR3 DNA reads TGTGCCAGCTCACCAGGAGGGACAGGGGGCGATGAGCAGTTCTTC. It specifies CASSPGGTGGDEQFF. The rearrangement links TRBV18 to TRBJ2-1; 12 bases are shared with TRBD1. CDR1 KGHSH and CDR2 LQKENI come from the germline V gene. Germline trimming cut 2 bases from V and 8 bases from J; bases unmatched to any gene: 4. This CDR3 contains 15 residues.

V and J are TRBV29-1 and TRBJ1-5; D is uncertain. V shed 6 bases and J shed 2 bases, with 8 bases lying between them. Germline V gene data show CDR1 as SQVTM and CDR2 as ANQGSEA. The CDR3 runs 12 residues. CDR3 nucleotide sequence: TGCAGCGTGTCCGAGGGCAATCAGCCCCAGCATTTT. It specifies CSVSEGNQPQHF.

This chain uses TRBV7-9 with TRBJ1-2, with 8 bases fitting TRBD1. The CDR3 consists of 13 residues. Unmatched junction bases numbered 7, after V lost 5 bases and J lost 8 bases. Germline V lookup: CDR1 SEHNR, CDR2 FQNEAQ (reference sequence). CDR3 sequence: CASSLGTGLGYTF. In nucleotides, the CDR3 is TGTGCCAGCAGCCTCGGGACAGGCCTCGGCTACACCTTC.

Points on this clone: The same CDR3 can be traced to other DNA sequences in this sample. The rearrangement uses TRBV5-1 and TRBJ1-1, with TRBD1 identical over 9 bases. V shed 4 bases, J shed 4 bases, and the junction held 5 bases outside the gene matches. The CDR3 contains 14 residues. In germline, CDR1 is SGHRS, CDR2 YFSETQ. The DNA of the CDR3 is TGCGCCAGCAGCCTGGGACAGGGAGGCACTGAAGCTTTCTTT. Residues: CASSLGQGGTEAFF. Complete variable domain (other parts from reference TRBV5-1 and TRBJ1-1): KAGVTQTPRYLIKTRGQQVTLSCSPISGHRSVSWYQQTPGQGLQFLFEYFSETQRNKGNFPGRFSGRQFSNSRSEMNVSTLELGDSALYLCASSLGQGGTEAFFGQGTRLTVV.

Here the CDR3 DNA reads TGTGCCAGCAGGAGGACAGGGTGGACTGAAGCTTTCTTT. Its protein is CASRRTGWTEAFF. The chain links TRBV11-2 to TRBJ1-1, with TRBD1 matching 8 bases. The CDR3 runs 13 residues. Germline V lookup: CDR1 SGHAT, CDR2 FQNNGV. With V trimmed by 6 bases and J by 5 bases, 5 bases remained unmatched.

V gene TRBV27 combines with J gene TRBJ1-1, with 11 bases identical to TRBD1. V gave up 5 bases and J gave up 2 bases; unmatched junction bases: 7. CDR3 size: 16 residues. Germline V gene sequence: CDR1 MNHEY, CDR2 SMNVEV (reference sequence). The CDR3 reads CASSGGTGGRNTEAFF. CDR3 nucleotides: TGTGCCAGCAGTGGAGGGACAGGGGGGAGAAACACTGAAGCTTTCTTT.

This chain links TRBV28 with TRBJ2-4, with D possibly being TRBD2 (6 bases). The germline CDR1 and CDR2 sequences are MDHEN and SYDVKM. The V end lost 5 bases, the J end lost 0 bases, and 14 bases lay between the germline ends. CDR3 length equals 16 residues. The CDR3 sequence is CASSPQRVLAKNIQYF. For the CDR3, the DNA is TGTGCCAGCAGTCCCCAGCGGGTCCTAGCCAAAAACATTCAGTACTTC.

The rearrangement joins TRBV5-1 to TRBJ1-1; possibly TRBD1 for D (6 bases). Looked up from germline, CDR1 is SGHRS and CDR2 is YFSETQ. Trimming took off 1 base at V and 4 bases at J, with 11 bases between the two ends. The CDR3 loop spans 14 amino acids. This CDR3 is CASSLIQGLTEAFF. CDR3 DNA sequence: TGCGCCAGCAGCTTGATACAGGGTCTCACTGAAGCTTTCTTT.

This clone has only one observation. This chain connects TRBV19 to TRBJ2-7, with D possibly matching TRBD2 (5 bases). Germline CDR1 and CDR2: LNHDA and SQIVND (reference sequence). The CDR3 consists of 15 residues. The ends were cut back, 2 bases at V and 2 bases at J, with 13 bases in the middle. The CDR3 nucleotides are TGTGCCAGTAGTATAAGCGGCCTGACCCCCTACGAGCAGTACTTC. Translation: CASSISGLTPYEQYF. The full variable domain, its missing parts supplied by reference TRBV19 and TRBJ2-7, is DGGITQSPKYLFRKEGQNVTLSCEQNLNHDAMYWYRQDPGQGLRLIYYSQIVNDFQKGDIAEGYSVSREKKESFPLTVTSAQKNPTAFYLCASSISGLTPYEQYFGPGTRLTVT.

CDR3 residues: CASHAGLDEQYF. The CDR3 nucleotides read TGTGCCAGCCACGCGGGGCTCGACGAGCAGTACTTC. This chain uses TRBV7-6 with TRBJ2-7; D possibly corresponds to TRBD2 (6 bases). The CDR3 contains 12 residues. The germline gives CDR1 SGHVS, CDR2 FNYEAQ. Trimming stripped 8 bases from V and 5 bases from J, with 13 bases between.

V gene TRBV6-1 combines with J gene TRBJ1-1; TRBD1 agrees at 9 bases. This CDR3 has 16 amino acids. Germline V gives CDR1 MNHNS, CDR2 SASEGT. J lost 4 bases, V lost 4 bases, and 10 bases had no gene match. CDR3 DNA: TGTGCCAGCAGTGCCCCGGGACAGGGAAAAGTCACTGAAGCTTTCTTT. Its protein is CASSAPGQGKVTEAFF.

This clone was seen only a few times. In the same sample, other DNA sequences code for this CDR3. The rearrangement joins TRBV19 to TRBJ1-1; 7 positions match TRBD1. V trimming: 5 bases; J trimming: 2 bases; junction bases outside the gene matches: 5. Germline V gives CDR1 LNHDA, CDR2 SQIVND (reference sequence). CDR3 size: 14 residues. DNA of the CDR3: TGTGCCAGTAGTGTGACAGGGTTTAACACTGAAGCTTTCTTT. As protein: CASSVTGFNTEAFF.

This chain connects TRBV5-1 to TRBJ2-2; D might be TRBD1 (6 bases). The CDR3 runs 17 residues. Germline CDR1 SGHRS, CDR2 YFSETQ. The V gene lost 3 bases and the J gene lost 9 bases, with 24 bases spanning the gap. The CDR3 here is CASSSYDRTQGIRELFF. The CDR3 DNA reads TGCGCCAGCAGCTCCTACGACAGGACCCAGGGAATAAGGGAGCTGTTTTTT.